This record concerns one T cell receptor beta chain sequence. No antigen is known for it. CDR3 length equals 12 residues. The ends were cut back, 11 bases at V and 0 bases at J, with 10 bases in the middle. Germline CDR1 reads MDHEN; CDR2 reads SYDVKM. The repertoire was sequenced with immunoSEQ multiplex PCR; TCRdb's copy has only in-frame clones and lacks some. This sample has some 24,000 clones, with roughly 94% found just once. This entry is derived from a study of chemoradiotherapy in HPV16-positive cancers. Findings and limits, study-wide: Candidate HPV-specific clones and E7-related TCR motifs grew in tumor during treatment.

Sampling was conducted from a patient who underwent chemoradiotherapy. The sequence was obtained from a human donor with HPV-associated anogenital cancer. V usage is TRBV28 and J usage is TRBJ1-1; D unresolved. The CDR3 region is CAGGTLNTEAFF. CDR3 bases: TGTGCCGGAGGTACCTTGAACACTGAAGCTTTCTTT.